A selection of T cell receptor beta chains follows, all from one sample in a study of blood T cell repertoires in COVID-19. Assay: immunoSEQ multiplex PCR; the TCRdb copy retains only in-frame clones and omits some. Of 250,000 to 300,000 clones listed, 88% are singletons. Sequencing was carried out using peripheral blood. The receptors stem from a woman aged 25 to 45 who had recovered from COVID-19. The CDR3 runs from the conserved cysteine through the conserved F or W. D genes are given only for firm matches. Clone size is shown for a subset of rows, as once, few, many or a class of expanded clone.

TRBJ1-2	TRBV18	-	TRBD1	16	CASSPGPGGGGYGYTF	TGTGCCAGCTCACCAGGACCAGGGGGCGGTGGCTATGGCTACACCTTC
TRBJ1-2	TRBV28	-	-	16	CASSTTLVTSQDGYTF	TGTGCCAGCAGTACCACCCTGGTCACATCCCAGGATGGCTACACCTTC
TRBJ1-1	TRBV9	once	-	15	CASSARGRGNTEAFF	TGTGCCAGCAGCGCCCGCGGGAGAGGGAACACTGAAGCTTTCTTT
TRBJ2-1	TRBV4-1	-	TRBD2	17	CASSLRTSGGLGDEQFF	TGCGCCAGCAGCCTGCGGACTAGCGGGGGTTTGGGAGATGAGCAGTTCTTC
TRBJ2-3	TRBV7-2	-	-	12	CASSSLTDTQYF	TGTGCCAGCAGCTCCCTCACAGATACGCAGTATTTT
TRBJ2-3	TRBV5-1	-	-	14	CASSPTSSTDTQYF	TGCGCCAGCAGCCCTACTTCTAGCACAGATACGCAGTATTTT
TRBJ1-4	TRBV4-3	-	-	16	CASSQDATGANEKLFF	TGCGCCAGCAGCCAAGATGCAACAGGAGCTAATGAAAAACTGTTTTTT
TRBJ2-7	TRBV19	-	-	13	CASSATFSYEQYF	TGTGCCAGTAGTGCCACATTCTCCTACGAGCAGTACTTC
TRBJ2-7	TRBV21-1	once	-	16	CASSKADRDRVHEQYF	TGTGCCAGCAGCAAAGCAGACCGGGACAGGGTTCACGAGCAGTACTTC
TRBJ2-7	TRBV14	once	TRBD1	16	CASSHQTGLTPYEQYF	TGTGCCAGCAGCCATCAGACAGGGCTCACCCCCTACGAGCAGTACTTC
TRBJ2-5	TRBV30	-	-	13	CAWSVLVPETQYF	TGTGCCTGGAGTGTGTTAGTACCAGAGACCCAGTACTTC
TRBJ2-2	TRBV11-2	-	TRBD2	14	CASSLVGGTGELFF	TGTGCCAGCAGCTTAGTCGGGGGGACCGGGGAGCTGTTTTTT
TRBJ2-5	TRBV4-1	-	TRBD2	14	CASSPSGGAETQYF	TGCGCCAGCAGCCCAAGCGGGGGGGCTGAGACCCAGTACTTC
TRBJ2-7	TRBV5-4	-	-	15	CASSPGPWDENEQYF	TGTGCCAGCAGCCCAGGGCCCTGGGATGAGAACGAGCAGTACTTC
TRBJ2-2	TRBV10-3	-	TRBD2	19	CAIGLPPGLAGRETGELFF	TGTGCCATCGGTCTGCCTCCGGGACTAGCGGGTCGAGAGACCGGGGAGCTGTTTTTT
TRBJ1-1	TRBV2	-	-	15	CASSTEFGMNTEAFF	TGTGCCAGCAGTACGGAGTTCGGCATGAACACTGAAGCTTTCTTT
TRBJ2-1	TRBV24-1	-	-	12	CATSDSPGEQFF	TGTGCCACCAGTGATTCACCGGGAGAGCAGTTCTTC
TRBJ2-4	TRBV13	-	-	15	CASSLAGQLKNIQYF	TGTGCCAGCAGCTTAGCAGGTCAGCTCAAAAACATTCAGTACTTC
TRBJ2-2	TRBV6-5	-	-	13	CASRLMNTGELFF	TGTGCCAGCAGACTCATGAACACCGGGGAGCTGTTTTTT
TRBJ1-2	TRBV4-2	-	TRBD1	15	CASSQGTGSNYGYTF	TGTGCCAGCAGCCAGGGGACAGGGTCTAACTATGGCTACACCTTC
TRBJ2-1	TRBV7-2	-	TRBD2	16	CASSLGLAVDYNEQFF	TGTGCCAGCAGCTTAGGGCTAGCGGTGGACTACAATGAGCAGTTCTTC
TRBJ2-6	TRBV7-3	-	-	17	CASSRDRPFSGANVLTF	TGTGCCAGCAGCCGCGACAGGCCCTTCTCTGGGGCCAACGTCCTGACTTTC
TRBJ2-2	TRBV7-7	-	TRBD2	16	CASSLGSGGYPGELFF	TGTGCCAGCAGCTTAGGGAGCGGGGGTTACCCCGGGGAGCTGTTTTTT
TRBJ2-1	TRBV11-2	-	TRBD2	15	CASSLVSGGAHEQFF	TGTGCCAGCAGCTTAGTTAGCGGGGGGGCACATGAGCAGTTCTTC
TRBJ2-5	TRBV7-7	-	TRBD2	18	CASSPRLAGGISQETQYF	TGTGCCAGCAGCCCAAGACTAGCGGGGGGGATTTCCCAAGAGACCCAGTACTTC
TRBJ1-1	TRBV5-5	-	-	14	CASSLWGEDTEAFF	TGTGCCAGCAGCTTGTGGGGGGAGGACACTGAAGCTTTCTTT
TRBJ2-5	TRBV3-1/TRBV3-2	-	TRBD2	17	CASSHPSGGSTYETQYF	TGTGCCAGCAGCCACCCTAGCGGGGGGTCTACCTACGAGACCCAGTACTTC
TRBJ1-2	TRBV30	-	TRBD1	14	CACNRGAANYGYTF	TGTGCCTGTAACAGGGGCGCAGCTAACTATGGCTACACCTTC
TRBJ2-6	TRBV6-4	-	TRBD1	14	CASSGTGGANVLTF	TGTGCCAGCAGTGGGACAGGTGGGGCCAACGTCCTGACTTTC
TRBJ2-2	TRBV2	few	-	14	CASSGLDRTGELFF	TGTGCCAGCAGTGGTCTCGACAGGACCGGGGAGCTGTTTTTT
TRBJ1-6	TRBV7-2	-	TRBD1	14	CATNGQGNYSPLHF	TGTGCCACAAACGGACAGGGAAACTATTCACCCCTCCACTTT
TRBJ2-3	TRBV4-1	-	-	14	CASSQVEDTDTQYF	TGCGCCAGCAGCCAAGTAGAGGACACAGATACGCAGTATTTT
TRBJ1-2	TRBV7-9	once	TRBD1	13	CASSLTGSDGYTF	TGTGCCAGCAGCCTGACAGGGTCTGATGGCTACACCTTC
TRBJ1-3	TRBV4-3	-	-	15	CASSQDRGVGNTIYF	TGCGCCAGCAGCCAAGACAGGGGCGTCGGAAACACCATATATTTT
TRBJ1-1	TRBV7-2	-	-	16	CASSLSLGQMNTEAFF	TGTGCCAGCAGCTTATCCCTAGGACAGATGAACACTGAAGCTTTCTTT
TRBJ2-2	TRBV19	many	TRBD1	15	CASRRQGEEAGELFF	TGTGCCAGTAGAAGACAGGGGGAAGAGGCCGGGGAGCTGTTTTTT
TRBJ1-5	TRBV28	-	-	14	CASRGYRENQPQHF	TGTGCCAGCCGTGGATATCGGGAGAATCAGCCCCAGCATTTT
TRBJ2-2	TRBV9	once	TRBD1	15	CASSEGQGAGGELFF	TGTGCCAGCAGCGAGGGACAGGGGGCAGGCGGGGAGCTGTTTTTT
TRBJ1-6	TRBV7-9	-	-	15	CASSLTGSYNSPLHF	TGTGCCAGCAGCTTAACAGGGTCCTATAATTCACCCCTCCACTTT
TRBJ1-2	TRBV2	-	-	11	CASSPRGQGTF	TGTGCCAGCAGCCCCAGGGGCCAGGGAACCTTC
TRBJ1-5	TRBV6-2/TRBV6-3	-	-	12	CASSYSYQPQHF	TGTGCCAGCAGTTATAGCTACCAGCCCCAGCATTTT
TRBJ2-1	TRBV2	-	TRBD2	16	CASSRTSGGFTNEQFF	TGTGCCAGCAGTCGGACTAGCGGGGGTTTTACCAATGAGCAGTTCTTC
TRBJ1-2	TRBV5-6	-	-	15	CASTRPRQTDYGYTF	TGTGCCAGCACTCGCCCTCGACAGACCGACTATGGCTACACCTTC
TRBJ2-7	TRBV27	-	TRBD1	15	CASSLRPGQGSEQYF	TGTGCCAGCAGTCTACGGCCGGGACAGGGAAGCGAGCAGTACTTC
TRBJ2-6	TRBV25-1	-	-	14	CASRQTSGANVLTF	TGTGCCAGTCGACAGACCTCTGGGGCCAACGTCCTGACTTTC
TRBJ1-1	TRBV30	-	-	11	CAWGGGSTAFF	TGTGCCTGGGGCGGGGGGTCTACGGCTTTCTTT
TRBJ1-6	TRBV7-3	-	-	14	CASSLNREGSPLHF	TGTGCCAGCAGCTTAAACAGGGAGGGATCACCCCTCCACTTT
TRBJ2-5	TRBV28	-	TRBD2	13	CASLSGGQETQYF	TGTGCCAGCCTTAGCGGGGGCCAAGAGACCCAGTACTTC
TRBJ2-7	TRBV28	once	-	12	CASSFPSYEQYF	TGTGCCAGCAGTTTCCCATCCTACGAGCAGTACTTC
TRBJ2-3	TRBV3-1/TRBV3-2	few	TRBD2	17	CASSRGWGSGGTDTQYF	TGTGCCAGCAGCCGGGGTTGGGGTAGCGGGGGAACAGATACGCAGTATTTT
TRBJ2-2	TRBV6-2/TRBV6-3	few	TRBD1	16	CASSYSPGGATGELFF	TGTGCCAGCAGTTACAGCCCAGGGGGCGCAACCGGGGAGCTGTTTTTT
TRBJ2-1	TRBV29-1	-	TRBD2	14	CSVAIAGRANEQFF	TGCAGCGTGGCCATAGCGGGGAGGGCCAATGAGCAGTTCTTC
TRBJ2-7	TRBV5-1	-	-	13	CASSLVERYEQYF	TGCGCCAGCAGCTTGGTCGAGCGCTACGAGCAGTACTTC
TRBJ2-1	TRBV27	-	TRBD1	14	CASSFQGAHNEQFF	TGTGCCAGCAGTTTCCAGGGGGCGCACAATGAGCAGTTCTTC
TRBJ1-1	TRBV14	-	-	13	CASSQDRRPGAFF	TGTGCCAGCAGCCAAGACAGGCGTCCCGGAGCTTTCTTT